One and the same sample provided the 13 T cell receptor beta chains below, sequenced in a study of response to subunit inactivated influenza vaccine. TCRdb processed the RT-PCR reads anew with MiXCR; each CDR3 protein has one entry. In the table there are 530,000 or so distinct CDR3 sequences, roughly 25% of which are singletons. Sample: CD4+ T cells sorted from PBMCs, taken more than 4 days after vaccination. These TCRs come from a man aged 50 to 60 who received an inactivated influenza vaccine.

V and J are TRBV10-3 and TRBJ1-4, with D hard to call. The CDR3 extends over 14 amino acids. The V end was cut by 10 bases, the J end by 0 bases, with 12 bases between. From germline, CDR1 is ENHRY and CDR2 SYGVKD. In nucleotides, the CDR3 is TGTGCCACCGCCGACGGGACAACTAATGAAAAACTGTTTTTT. This sequence encodes CATADGTTNEKLFF.

The genes are TRBV15 and TRBJ2-2; TRBD2 might be the D (5 bases). This CDR3 comprises 17 residues. V shed 0 bases and J shed 1 base, with 12 bases lying between them. Germline CDR1 is LNHNV and CDR2 is YYDKDF (reference sequence). CDR3 loop: CATSRDRLAENTGELFF. Here the CDR3 DNA reads TGTGCCACCAGCAGAGATCGCCTAGCTGAGAACACCGGGGAGCTGTTTTTT.

The chain uses TRBV20-1 and TRBJ2-3; weak D call: TRBD2 (7 bases). Trimming took off 0 bases at V and 5 bases at J, with 18 bases between the two ends. Germline V gene data show CDR1 as DFQATT and CDR2 as SNEGSKA (reference sequence). The CDR3 totals 16 residues. The CDR3 bases are TGCAGTGCTAGAGATTCACGGGGGGCTTCCGGAGATACGCAGTATTTT. It yields the protein CSARDSRGASGDTQYF.

The chain recombines TRBV14 with TRBJ1-2, with D possibly being TRBD1 (5 bases). CDR3 length: 12 residues. V was clipped by 2 bases and J by 8 bases, with 9 bases between them. Germline lookup yields CDR1 SGHDN and CDR2 FVKESK. CDR3: CASSQFRGGYTF. CDR3 DNA sequence: TGTGCCAGCAGCCAATTCCGGGGGGGCTACACCTTC.

The chain carries TRBV28 and TRBJ2-4; D may be TRBD2 (6 bases). The CDR3 is made up of 16 amino acids. Germline CDR1 MDHEN, CDR2 SYDVKM. Deletions cut 5 bases from V and 0 bases from J, with 14 bases between. The CDR3 DNA sequence: TGTGCCAGCAGTCCCGGCGGGGAGCTAGCCAAAAACATTCAGTACTTC. Protein sequence: CASSPGGELAKNIQYF.

This CDR3 is CASSSGLAGNEQFF. In DNA form, the CDR3 reads TGCGCCAGCAGCTCGGGACTAGCGGGCAATGAGCAGTTCTTC. This chain connects TRBV5-1 to TRBJ2-1; 12 bases align to TRBD2. From germline, CDR1 is SGHRS and CDR2 YFSETQ. The CDR3 totals 14 residues. Unmatched junction bases numbered 1, after V lost 3 bases and J lost 6 bases.

The chain links TRBV20-1 to TRBJ1-5; TRBD1 matches 7 bases. From germline, CDR1 is DFQATT and CDR2 SNEGSKA (reference sequence). CDR3 size: 15 residues. The V gene end was trimmed by 5 bases and the J gene end by 0 bases; junction bases not matched to a gene: 7. DNA for the CDR3: TGCAGTGCTGAGGGACAGACCTATAGCAATCAGCCCCAGCATTTT. Translating gives CSAEGQTYSNQPQHF.

The chain is built from TRBV2 and TRBJ2-2, with unresolved D. The germline V and J ends were trimmed by 3 bases and 3 bases, with 11 bases remaining between them. Germline V gene data show CDR1 as SNHLY and CDR2 as FYNNEI. There are 15 residues in the CDR3. CDR3 in amino acids: CASSENRADTGELFF. The CDR3 DNA reads TGTGCCAGCAGTGAGAACCGGGCCGACACCGGGGAGCTGTTTTTT.

The rearrangement uses TRBV5-1 and TRBJ1-2, with 7 bases aligning to TRBD1. The V and J ends lost 0 bases and 6 bases, in that order; junction bases with no gene match: 2. Germline loops: CDR1 SGHRS, CDR2 YFSETQ. The CDR3 has 13 amino acids. As DNA, the CDR3 is TGCGCCAGCAGCTTGGGACAGGGCCATGGCTACACCTTC. It codes for CASSLGQGHGYTF.

This clonotype was counted a few times. The V call is TRBV9, the J call TRBJ1-2, with 7 bases identical to TRBD1. Per germline, CDR1 SGDLS and CDR2 YYNGEE. The CDR3 runs to 15 residues. J gave up 2 bases and V 0 bases, and 4 bases lay outside the gene matches. CDR3 DNA: TGTGCCAGCAGCGTAGATGGAGGGGGCAACTATGGCTACACCTTC. This translates into CASSVDGGGNYGYTF.

This clonotype turned up a few times. The V and J genes are TRBV11-2 and TRBJ2-4, with 8 bases identical to TRBD2. The CDR3 is made up of 19 amino acids. Germline assignment: CDR1 SGHAT and CDR2 FQNNGV. Trimming at V came to 5 bases and at J to 0 bases, leaving 15 bases not matched to a gene. As DNA, the CDR3 is TGTGCCAGCAGCCCCCTCGGGAGGGGGGGCCCGGAAGCCAAAAACATTCAGTACTTC. Translated: CASSPLGRGGPEAKNIQYF.

V gene TRBV10-2 combines with J gene TRBJ2-7, with 11 bases matching TRBD1. Germline V gene sequence: CDR1 WSHSY, CDR2 SAAADI. CDR3 length equals 15 residues. The J segment lost 5 bases and the V segment lost 2 bases, leaving 5 bases of the junction unmatched. The CDR3 loop reads CASSERDRGIHEQYF. The CDR3 DNA reads as TGCGCCAGCAGTGAGCGGGACAGGGGGATTCACGAGCAGTACTTC.

This chain joins TRBV20-1 and TRBJ2-3, with 12 bases matching TRBD2. Losses at the gene ends were 3 bases for V and 2 bases for J; bases not matched to a gene: 3. The CDR3 runs to 15 residues. Germline V gene data show CDR1 as DFQATT and CDR2 as SNEGSKA (reference sequence). The CDR3 coding sequence is TGCAGTGCTAGGGCTAGCGGGAGGGACACAGATACGCAGTATTTT. Translating gives CSARASGRDTDTQYF.